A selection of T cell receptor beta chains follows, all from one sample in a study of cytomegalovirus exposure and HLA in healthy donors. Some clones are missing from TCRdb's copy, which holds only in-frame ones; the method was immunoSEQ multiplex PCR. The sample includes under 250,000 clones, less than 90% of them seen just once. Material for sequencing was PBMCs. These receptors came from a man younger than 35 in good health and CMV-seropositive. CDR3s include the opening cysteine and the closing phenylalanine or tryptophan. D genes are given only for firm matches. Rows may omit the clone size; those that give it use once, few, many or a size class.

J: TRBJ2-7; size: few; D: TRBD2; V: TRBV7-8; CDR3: CASSPPGLAGYEQYF; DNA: TGTGCCAGCAGCCCCCCCGGACTAGCGGGGTACGAGCAGTACTTC
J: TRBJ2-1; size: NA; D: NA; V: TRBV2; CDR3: CASSDLHINEQFF; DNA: TGTGCCAGCAGTGATTTGCATATCAATGAGCAGTTCTTC
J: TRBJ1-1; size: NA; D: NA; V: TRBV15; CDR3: CAACSPPDTEAFF; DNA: TGTGCCGCGTGTAGTCCACCCGACACTGAAGCTTTCTTT
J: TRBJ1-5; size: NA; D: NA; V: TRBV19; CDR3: CASSIARRGNQPQHF; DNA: TGTGCCAGTAGTATCGCCAGAAGGGGCAATCAGCCCCAGCATTTT
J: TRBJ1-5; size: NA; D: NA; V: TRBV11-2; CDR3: CASSSGIAQPQHF; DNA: TGTGCCAGCAGCTCAGGGATCGCTCAGCCCCAGCATTTT
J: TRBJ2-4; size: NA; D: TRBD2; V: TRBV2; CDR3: CASSSGTSNIQYF; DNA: TGTGCCAGCAGTTCCGGGACTAGTAACATTCAGTACTTC
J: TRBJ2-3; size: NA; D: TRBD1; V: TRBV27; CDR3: CASSPLGQVSPDTQYF; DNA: TGTGCCAGCAGTCCCCTGGGACAGGTCTCCCCAGATACGCAGTATTTT
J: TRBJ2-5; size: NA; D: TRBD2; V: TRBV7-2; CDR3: CALLAGPQETQYF; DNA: TGTGCCCTACTAGCGGGGCCCCAAGAGACCCAGTACTTC
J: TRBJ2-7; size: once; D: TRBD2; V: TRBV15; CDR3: CATMPSGGAVQYF; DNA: TGTGCCACCATGCCCAGCGGGGGGGCCGTGCAGTACTTC
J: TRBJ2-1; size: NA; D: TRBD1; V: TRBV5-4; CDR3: CASSYTGTGAYNEQFF; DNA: TGTGCCAGCAGCTATACCGGGACAGGGGCCTACAATGAGCAGTTCTTC
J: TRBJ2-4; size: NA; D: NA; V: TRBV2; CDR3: CASRAESIAKNIQYF; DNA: TGTGCCAGCAGGGCCGAAAGTATAGCCAAAAACATTCAGTACTTC
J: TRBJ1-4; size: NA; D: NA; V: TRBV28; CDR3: CASQMAGGNEKLFF; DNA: TGTGCCAGCCAAATGGCGGGGGGCAATGAAAAACTGTTTTTT